This T cell receptor beta chain was retrieved from a study of breast tumors, draining lymph nodes, adjacent tissues. Study-level results: Tumor and nontumor repertoires were significantly more similar in luminal-like than in basal-like breast cancer. Tumor repertoires ranked between lymph nodes and nontumor tissue in diversity, with V and J gene preferences.

The lymph nodes were axillary draining lymph nodes from breast cancer patients. TCRdb fed the multiplex PCR reads into MiXCR, producing one record per CDR3 protein. The sample includes 200,000 or so distinct CDR3 sequences, 31% of them seen just once. V dropped 8 bases and J dropped 4; count of bases not matched to a gene: 22. Per germline, CDR1 MNHNY and CDR2 SVGAGI (reference sequence). This CDR3 has 18 residues. About this clonotype itself: Its antigen is still unknown.

The rearrangement joins TRBV6-6 to TRBJ1-2, with 7 bases that match TRBD1. The TCR originated in a female donor with breast cancer. Some clones in this sample may be carry-over from other donors' samples. The sequencing input was axillary lymph node tissue. CDR3 DNA sequence: TGTGCCAGCTCGCACGCACTAGCGGGGAGGGGGCTCAGCTATGGCTACACCTTC. Its protein is CASSHALAGRGLSYGYTF.